This T cell receptor beta chain is from a study of cytomegalovirus exposure and HLA in healthy donors. Primers included in the PCR were 60 Vbeta and 13 Jbeta primers. TCRdb's table, derived via immunoSEQ multiplex PCR, lists solely in-frame clones and lacks some. The table has approximately 100,000 clones, roughly two thirds seen once. CDR3 size: 18 residues. The ends were cut back, 4 bases at V and 5 bases at J, with 25 bases in the middle. Looked up from germline, CDR1 is LNHNV and CDR2 is YYDKDF (reference sequence). What was sequenced was PBMCs. The sequence derives from a female donor in good health and CMV-seronegative. The genes are TRBV15 and TRBJ2-3; possibly TRBD1 for D (9 bases). The CDR3 reads CATSNRGRRAGDEDTQYF. For the CDR3, the DNA is TGTGCCACCAGCAACAGGGGGCGCCGAGCGGGAGATGAAGATACGCAGTATTTT. Drawing the rest from reference TRBV15 and TRBJ2-3, the complete variable domain is DAMVIQNPRYQVTQFGKPVTLSCSQTLNHNVMYWYQQKSSQAPKLLFHYYDKDFNNEADTPDNFQSRRPNTSFCFLDIRSPGLGDTAMYLCATSNRGRRAGDEDTQYFGPGTRLTVL.